Listed here are 10 T cell receptor beta chains from one sample, sequenced in a study of blood T cell repertoires in COVID-19 (dated by TCRdb to 2019 to 2021). The library was built by means of the immunoSEQ multiplex PCR assay. TCRdb re-hosts the immuneACCESS table, in-frame sequences only. Its copies lack some clones; in the studies checked, an unresolved V gene accounts for under half of them, and the cause for the rest is not known. The sample data list approximately 240,000 clones, and nearly 90% of these were observed just once. 2.1% of the sample lies in the top ten. The sample taken for sequencing was peripheral blood. The receptors come from a woman aged 40 to 49 who had recovered from COVID-19.

The chain employs TRBV7-8 and TRBJ2-3; 7 nucleotides align to TRBD1. The CDR3 runs 16 residues. Looked up from germline, CDR1 is SGHVS and CDR2 is FQNEAQ. The trim removed 1 base at V and 3 bases at J, leaving 7 bases unmatched. CDR3 loop: CASSLGQGVRTDTQYF. The CDR3 nucleotides are TGTGCCAGCAGCTTAGGGCAGGGGGTTAGAACAGATACGCAGTATTTT.

V usage is TRBV11-3 and J usage is TRBJ2-7, with 7 positions matching TRBD2. The CDR3 covers 14 residues. Germline V gene lookup returns CDR1 SGHNT and CDR2 YENEEA. The J segment lost 7 bases and the V segment lost 0 bases, leaving 6 bases of the junction unmatched. The CDR3 is CASSLDAGAGEQYF. The CDR3 bases are TGTGCCAGCAGCTTAGATGCGGGAGCGGGGGAGCAGTACTTC.

Only one count was recorded for this clone. As DNA, the CDR3 is TGCGCCAGCAGCCAAGAAAGCGCCACGCGGGAAAAACTGTTTTTT. Its protein is CASSQESATREKLFF. The chain employs TRBV4-1 and TRBJ1-4; no definite D call. The V end lost 0 bases, the J end lost 8 bases, and 13 bases lay between the germline ends. This CDR3 comprises 15 residues. Germline V gene data show CDR1 as MGHRA and CDR2 as YSYEKL.

The rearrangement links TRBV11-1 to TRBJ2-7, with 13 positions matching TRBD2. Germline V gene lookup returns CDR1 SGHAT and CDR2 FQDESV (reference sequence). The CDR3 consists of 15 residues. Unmatched junction bases numbered 7, after V lost 5 bases and J lost 6 bases. CDR3 sequence reads: CASSQPGLAGAEQYF. As DNA, the CDR3 is TGTGCCAGCAGCCAACCCGGACTAGCGGGAGCCGAGCAGTACTTC. Together with reference TRBV11-1 and TRBJ2-7, the CDR3 gives the full variable domain: EAEVAQSPRYKITEKSQAVAFWCDPISGHATLYWYRQILGQGPELLVQFQDESVVDDSQLPKDRFSAERLKGVDSTLKIQPAELGDSAMYLCASSQPGLAGAEQYFGPGTRLTVT.

The V and J genes are TRBV7-2 and TRBJ2-7; tentative D call: TRBD2 (6 bases). V was cut by 0 bases and J by 3 bases, with 12 bases left in between. This CDR3 spans 15 amino acids. CDR1 is SGHTA, CDR2 FQGNSA, per germline. The CDR3: CASSLAEGTFYEQYF. As DNA, the CDR3 is TGTGCCAGCAGCTTAGCGGAGGGAACATTCTACGAGCAGTACTTC.

The V and J genes are TRBV6-2 or TRBV6-3 and TRBJ2-7; D remains unclear. The length of the CDR3 is 13 residues. Trimming took 4 bases from V and 7 from J, leaving 14 bases between them. In germline, CDR1 is MNHEY, CDR2 SVGEGT. CDR3 DNA: TGTGCCAGCAGTTTTGGCTGGGCGAGAGAGCAGTACTTC. It is translated as CASSFGWAREQYF.

The rearrangement joins TRBV6-2 or TRBV6-3 to TRBJ2-7, with 8 bases aligning to TRBD1. Germline values: CDR1 MNHEY, CDR2 SVGEGT. This CDR3 region has 16 residues. Unmatched junction bases numbered 9, after V lost 2 bases and J lost 3 bases. The CDR3 sequence is CASSYVFGTGLYEQYF. CDR3 nucleotide sequence: TGTGCCAGCAGTTACGTCTTCGGGACAGGACTCTACGAGCAGTACTTC.

The chain has TRBV5-1 and TRBJ2-7, with 8 bases identical to TRBD1. Germline V CDR1 and CDR2: SGHRS, YFSETQ. J lost 5 bases, V lost 1 base, and 5 bases had no gene match. CDR3 length: 14 residues. CDR3 loop: CASSLRAGGHEQYF. The CDR3 DNA is TGCGCCAGCAGCTTGAGGGCAGGGGGCCACGAGCAGTACTTC. Based on the CDR3 plus reference TRBV5-1 and TRBJ2-7, the full variable domain is KAGVTQTPRYLIKTRGQQVTLSCSPISGHRSVSWYQQTPGQGLQFLFEYFSETQRNKGNFPGRFSGRQFSNSRSEMNVSTLELGDSALYLCASSLRAGGHEQYFGPGTRLTVT.

This rearrangement joins TRBV27 to TRBJ2-3, with 13 bases matching TRBD2. The CDR3 runs to 17 residues. CDR1 MNHEY and CDR2 SMNVEV come from the germline V gene (reference sequence). The junction had 10 bases not matched to a gene; V was cut back by 5 bases and J by 5 bases. The CDR3 DNA sequence: TGTGCCAGCAGTCCCCGACTAGCGGGAGGTATGGGAGATACGCAGTATTTT. Translation gives CASSPRLAGGMGDTQYF.

This chain connects TRBV29-1 to TRBJ2-5; possibly TRBD1 for D (5 bases). V lost 4 bases and J 5 bases, leaving 14 bases between the germline ends. From germline, CDR1 is SQVTM and CDR2 ANQGSEA. The CDR3 is 13 residues long. The CDR3: CSVVGSGMETQYF. CDR3 nucleotides: TGCAGCGTTGTCGGGTCAGGGATGGAGACCCAGTACTTC.